This TCR beta chain originates from a study of CD8+ T cells in alopecia areata. This clone was counted once. V was pared by 2 bases and J by 3 bases, with 4 bases of the junction left unmatched. CDR1 and CDR2 from the germline V gene are SGHVS and FQNEAQ. CDR3 size: 15 residues. cDNA reverse transcribed from extracted RNA served as the sequencing template. Measured with immunoSEQ multiplex PCR; TCRdb has only the in-frame clones, and not every one. The data contain 50,000 to 70,000 clones, roughly two fifths of them singletons. The receptor was derived from a human donor with alopecia areata. The sample comprised NKG2D-low CD8+ T cells sorted from blood. The chain employs TRBV7-8 and TRBJ2-5; TRBD2 aligns across 9 bases. Written as DNA, the CDR3 is TGTGCCAGCAGCTTAAGGCGGGGGGGGAAAGAGACCCAGTACTTC. Amino acids: CASSLRRGGKETQYF. The whole variable domain, filled in from reference TRBV7-8 and TRBJ2-5, reads GAGVSQSPRYKVAKRGQDVALRCDPISGHVSLFWYQQALGQGPEFLTYFQNEAQLDKSGLPSDRFFAERPEGSVSTLKIQRTQQEDSAVYLCASSLRRGGKETQYFGPGTRLLVL.